Shown below are 8 T cell receptor beta chains from a single sample sequenced in a study of T cell responses to AZD1222 COVID-19 vaccine (dated by TCRdb to the early 2020s). Library prep was done by the immunoSEQ multiplex PCR assay. TCRdb carries this immuneACCESS record with in-frame sequences only. Its versions omit some clonotypes, under half of them owing to an unresolved V gene in the studies checked, with the rest unexplained. For this sample the table gives 160,000 or so clones, of which around 90% were detected only once. The biggest ten clones account for around 4.4% of the sample. The time point label, read with the paper, signifies: baseline before first vaccination. The treatment or condition label corresponds to: meningococcal conjugate vaccine given as trial control. The specimen comprised peripheral blood, sampled on day 0 of MenACWY control vaccination. The receptors stem from an adult in good health.

The sample holds a few counts of this clone. The rearrangement uses TRBV6-5 and TRBJ2-7; D may be TRBD2 (5 bases). The length of the CDR3 is 13 residues. Germline CDR1 is MNHEY and CDR2 is SVGAGI. Trimming took 0 bases from V and 3 from J, leaving 6 bases between them. CDR3 sequence (DNA): TGTGCCAGCAGTTACTCTGAGGGCTACGAGCAGTACTTC. As protein: CASSYSEGYEQYF.

The chain carries TRBV3-1 (or the pseudogene TRBV3-2) and TRBJ2-1; D might be TRBD1 (5 bases). The ends were cut back, 3 bases at V and 3 bases at J, with 12 bases in the middle. CDR1 is LGHDT, CDR2 YNNKEL, per germline (reference sequence). The CDR3 loop spans 15 amino acids. This CDR3 is CASSHNRKGYNEQFF. In DNA, the CDR3 is TGTGCCAGCAGCCATAACAGGAAGGGCTACAATGAGCAGTTCTTC.

The chain combines TRBV7-6 with TRBJ2-2; D gene uncertain. CDR3 size: 14 residues. V lost 5 bases to trimming and J lost 1 base, with 8 bases between them. Germline values: CDR1 SGHVS, CDR2 FNYEAQ. CDR3 coding DNA: TGTGCCAGCAGCCCCCAGGTGAACACCGGGGAGCTGTTTTTT. This sequence encodes CASSPQVNTGELFF. Drawing the rest from reference TRBV7-6 and TRBJ2-2, the complete variable domain is GAGVSQSPRYKVTKRGQDVALRCDPISGHVSLYWYRQALGQGPEFLTYFNYEAQQDKSGLPNDRFSAERPEGSISTLTIQRTEQRDSAMYRCASSPQVNTGELFFGEGSRLTVL.

The chain uses TRBV10-3 and TRBJ2-3; 9 bases are shared with TRBD2. This CDR3 has 15 residues. Germline CDR1 is ENHRY and CDR2 is SYGVKD. Losses at the gene ends were 2 bases for V and 5 bases for J; bases not matched to a gene: 5. CDR3 in DNA: TGTGCCATCAGTGAGAAGCGGGAGGTTCTAGATACGCAGTATTTT. Its translation is CAISEKREVLDTQYF.

This chain's CDR3 is CASSLDQGAYGYTF. The CDR3 DNA reads as TGTGCCAGCAGCTTAGATCAGGGGGCTTATGGCTACACCTTC. The chain combines TRBV11-2 with TRBJ1-2, with 8 bases fitting TRBD1. The CDR3 spans 14 residues. V was clipped by 0 bases and J by 5 bases; unmatched bases: 2. Germline loops: CDR1 SGHAT, CDR2 FQNNGV. Variable domain in full (rest from reference TRBV11-2 and TRBJ1-2): EAGVAQSPRYKIIEKRQSVAFWCNPISGHATLYWYQQILGQGPKLLIQFQNNGVVDDSQLPKDRFSAERLKGVDSTLKIQPAKLEDSAVYLCASSLDQGAYGYTFGSGTRLTVV.

The chain couples TRBV4-3 to TRBJ2-3, with 12 bases lining up with TRBD2. With V trimmed by 4 bases and J by 2 bases, 4 bases remained unmatched. The length of the CDR3 is 16 residues. CDR1 is LGHNA, CDR2 YSLEER, per germline. As DNA, the CDR3 is TGCGCCAGCAGCCCCGGACTAGCGGGATACACAGATACGCAGTATTTT. Protein product: CASSPGLAGYTDTQYF.

The chain links TRBV5-1 to TRBJ2-2; 9 bases match TRBD1. V lost 4 bases, J lost 6 bases, and 7 bases stayed unmatched. The CDR3 totals 15 residues. In germline, CDR1 is SGHRS, CDR2 YFSETQ. CDR3: CASSGGTGRSGELFF. Written as DNA, the CDR3 is TGCGCCAGCAGCGGCGGGACAGGGAGGTCCGGGGAGCTGTTTTTT.

This clone showed up just a few times. The chain uses TRBV3-1 (or the pseudogene TRBV3-2) and TRBJ2-2, with D possibly TRBD2 on 6 matching bases. The germline CDR1 and CDR2 sequences are LGHDT and YNNKEL (reference sequence). Trimming took off 2 bases at V and 8 bases at J, with 12 bases between the two ends. The CDR3 contains 14 residues. The CDR3 reads CASSQTASVGELFF. CDR3 coding DNA: TGTGCCAGCAGCCAAACTGCTAGCGTGGGGGAGCTGTTTTTT.